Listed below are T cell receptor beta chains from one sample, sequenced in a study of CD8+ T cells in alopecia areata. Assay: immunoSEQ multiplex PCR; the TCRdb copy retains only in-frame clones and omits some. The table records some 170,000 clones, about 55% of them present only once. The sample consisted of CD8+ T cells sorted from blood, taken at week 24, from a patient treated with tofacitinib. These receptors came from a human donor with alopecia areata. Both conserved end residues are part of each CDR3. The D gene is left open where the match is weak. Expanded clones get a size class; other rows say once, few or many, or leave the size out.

CDR3nt: TGCGCCAGCAGCCAAGATCGAGGGGGCCCTGAAGCTTTCTTT; CDR3aa: CASSQDRGGPEAFF; abundance: .; j_gene: TRBJ1-1; v_gene: TRBV4-3; d_gene: TRBD1; len: 14
CDR3nt: TGTGCCAGCAGCGTCAAGGATAGGGGGACCTACAATGAGCAGTTCTTC; CDR3aa: CASSVKDRGTYNEQFF; abundance: .; j_gene: TRBJ2-1; v_gene: TRBV9; d_gene: .; len: 16
CDR3nt: TGCAGCGTACCGGGACAGGGGATGGATGGCTACACCTTC; CDR3aa: CSVPGQGMDGYTF; abundance: .; j_gene: TRBJ1-2; v_gene: TRBV29-1; d_gene: TRBD1; len: 13
CDR3nt: TGCAGCGTTGAAGATCGGAGGTTAGGAACTGAAGCTTTCTTT; CDR3aa: CSVEDRRLGTEAFF; abundance: few; j_gene: TRBJ1-1; v_gene: TRBV29-1; d_gene: .; len: 14
CDR3nt: TGTGCCAGCAGCGTCGGGGGGGAGAACACTGAAGCTTTCTTT; CDR3aa: CASSVGGENTEAFF; abundance: .; j_gene: TRBJ1-1; v_gene: TRBV9; d_gene: .; len: 14
CDR3nt: TGTGCCAGCAGTTTAACAGGGACCTCCTACGAGCAGTACTTC; CDR3aa: CASSLTGTSYEQYF; abundance: .; j_gene: TRBJ2-7; v_gene: TRBV28; d_gene: .; len: 14
CDR3nt: TGTGCCAGCAGCTTGGGACAGTCCGTTCATGAGCAGTTCTTC; CDR3aa: CASSLGQSVHEQFF; abundance: .; j_gene: TRBJ2-1; v_gene: TRBV5-6; d_gene: .; len: 14
CDR3nt: TGCGCCAGCAGCTTGGACCCCGGGGAACTTGAAGCTTTCTTT; CDR3aa: CASSLDPGELEAFF; abundance: .; j_gene: TRBJ1-1; v_gene: TRBV5-1; d_gene: .; len: 14
CDR3nt: TGTGCCAGCAGTTACGGGCAGGGGGCAGGGGAGCAGTACTTC; CDR3aa: CASSYGQGAGEQYF; abundance: .; j_gene: TRBJ2-7; v_gene: TRBV6-5; d_gene: TRBD1; len: 14
CDR3nt: TGTGCCAGCCGTGGTTTGGGCAAAAACATTCAGTACTTC; CDR3aa: CASRGLGKNIQYF; abundance: .; j_gene: TRBJ2-4; v_gene: TRBV27; d_gene: .; len: 13
CDR3nt: TGTGCCAGCAGGGCACCGGGACAGGGGTCCACTGAAGCTTTCTTT; CDR3aa: CASRAPGQGSTEAFF; abundance: .; j_gene: TRBJ1-1; v_gene: TRBV6-5; d_gene: TRBD1; len: 15
CDR3nt: TGTGCCAGCAGCTTAGTGGGCAGGGGGTCTTACGAGCAGTACTTC; CDR3aa: CASSLVGRGSYEQYF; abundance: .; j_gene: TRBJ2-7; v_gene: TRBV11-2; d_gene: TRBD1; len: 15
CDR3nt: TGCAGCGTTCACAGCTCCTACGAGCAGTACTTC; CDR3aa: CSVHSSYEQYF; abundance: .; j_gene: TRBJ2-7; v_gene: TRBV29-1; d_gene: .; len: 11
CDR3nt: TGTGCCAGCAGCGGTCCCGGGACTAGCGGGGGCGTGGAGACCCAGTACTTC; CDR3aa: CASSGPGTSGGVETQYF; abundance: .; j_gene: TRBJ2-5; v_gene: TRBV9; d_gene: TRBD2; len: 17
CDR3nt: TGTGCCAGTAGTACAACTCCGTACGGCAATCAGCCCCAGCATTTT; CDR3aa: CASSTTPYGNQPQHF; abundance: few; j_gene: TRBJ1-5; v_gene: TRBV19; d_gene: .; len: 15
CDR3nt: TGTGCCAGTAGTATCGAGGACACAGATACGCAGTATTTT; CDR3aa: CASSIEDTDTQYF; abundance: few; j_gene: TRBJ2-3; v_gene: TRBV19; d_gene: .; len: 13
CDR3nt: TGTGCCAGCAGCCAGTATTCCGACAGGGCTCTGGGCTACACCTTC; CDR3aa: CASSQYSDRALGYTF; abundance: .; j_gene: TRBJ1-2; v_gene: TRBV9; d_gene: TRBD1; len: 15
CDR3nt: TGCAGCGTTGAAGCAGGGGGCAGAAAAGGTGGAAACACCATATATTTT; CDR3aa: CSVEAGGRKGGNTIYF; abundance: .; j_gene: TRBJ1-3; v_gene: TRBV29-1; d_gene: TRBD1; len: 16
CDR3nt: TGTGCCATCCATAAAGGCGGGAACACTGAAGCTTTCTTT; CDR3aa: CAIHKGGNTEAFF; abundance: few; j_gene: TRBJ1-1; v_gene: TRBV10-3; d_gene: .; len: 13
CDR3nt: TGTGCCTGGACCCAGGGGTCGAGCTCCTACAATGAGCAGTTCTTC; CDR3aa: CAWTQGSSSYNEQFF; abundance: .; j_gene: TRBJ2-1; v_gene: TRBV30; d_gene: .; len: 15
CDR3nt: TGTGCCAGCAGGGCTAGCGGGGGGGGCACAGATACGCAGTATTTT; CDR3aa: CASRASGGGTDTQYF; abundance: .; j_gene: TRBJ2-3; v_gene: TRBV2; d_gene: TRBD2; len: 15
CDR3nt: TGCAGCGTTTGGAAGGTAACCGGGGAGCTGTTTTTT; CDR3aa: CSVWKVTGELFF; abundance: .; j_gene: TRBJ2-2; v_gene: TRBV29-1; d_gene: .; len: 12
CDR3nt: TGTGCCAGCAGTAGGGCCGGCACTGAAGCTTTCTTT; CDR3aa: CASSRAGTEAFF; abundance: .; j_gene: TRBJ1-1; v_gene: TRBV6-5; d_gene: .; len: 12